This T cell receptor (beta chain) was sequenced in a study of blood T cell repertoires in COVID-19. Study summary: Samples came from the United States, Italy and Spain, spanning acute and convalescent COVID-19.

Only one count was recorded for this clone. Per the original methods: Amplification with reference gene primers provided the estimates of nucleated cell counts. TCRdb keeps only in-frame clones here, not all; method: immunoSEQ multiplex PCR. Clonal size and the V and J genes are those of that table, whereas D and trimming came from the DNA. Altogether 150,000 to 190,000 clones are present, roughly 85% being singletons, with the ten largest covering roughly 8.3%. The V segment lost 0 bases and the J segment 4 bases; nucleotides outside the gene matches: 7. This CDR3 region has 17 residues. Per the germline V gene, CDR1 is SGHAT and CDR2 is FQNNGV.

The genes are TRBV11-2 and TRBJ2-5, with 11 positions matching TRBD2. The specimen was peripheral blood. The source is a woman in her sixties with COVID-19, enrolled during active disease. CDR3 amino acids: CASSLDRVLAGGETQYF. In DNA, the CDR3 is TGTGCCAGCAGCTTAGATCGTGTGCTAGCGGGAGGAGAGACCCAGTACTTC.